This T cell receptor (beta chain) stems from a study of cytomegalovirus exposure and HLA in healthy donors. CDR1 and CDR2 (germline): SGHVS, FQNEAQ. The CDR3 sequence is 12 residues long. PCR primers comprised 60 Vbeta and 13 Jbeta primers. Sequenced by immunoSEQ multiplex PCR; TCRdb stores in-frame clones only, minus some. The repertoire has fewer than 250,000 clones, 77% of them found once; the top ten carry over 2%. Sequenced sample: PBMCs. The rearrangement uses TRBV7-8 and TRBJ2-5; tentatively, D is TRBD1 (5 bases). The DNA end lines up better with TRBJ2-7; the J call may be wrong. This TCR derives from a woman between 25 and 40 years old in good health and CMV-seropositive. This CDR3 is CASSLTVYEQYF. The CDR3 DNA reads TGTGCCAGCAGCTTGACAGTCTACGAGCAGTACTTC.